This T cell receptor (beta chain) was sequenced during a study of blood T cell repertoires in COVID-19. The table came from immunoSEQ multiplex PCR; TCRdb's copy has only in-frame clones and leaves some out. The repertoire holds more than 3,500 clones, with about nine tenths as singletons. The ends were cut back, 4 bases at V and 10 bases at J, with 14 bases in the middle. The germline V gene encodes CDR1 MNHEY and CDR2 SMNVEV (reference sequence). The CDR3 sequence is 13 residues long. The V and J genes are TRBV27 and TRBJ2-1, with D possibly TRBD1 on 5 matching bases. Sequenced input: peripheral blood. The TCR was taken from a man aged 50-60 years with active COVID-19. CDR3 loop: CASSSWTRDEQFF. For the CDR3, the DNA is TGTGCCAGCAGTTCATGGACAAGAGACGAGCAGTTCTTC.